This TCR beta chain is from a study of T-cell memory formation after mild COVID-19. Whole-study results and caveats: Some clones that responded were present in memory (sampled pre-infection), which suggests cross-reactive memory joined.

This clonotype was recorded at least ten times. No antigen is known for it. Barcoded TCR alpha and TCR beta cDNA libraries with UMIs came from 5'RACE using constant-segment primers. From the 5' RACE reads, TCRdb called clonotypes with MiXCR, one entry per CDR3 protein. Of under 60,000 distinct CDR3 sequences in the sample, over 8.5% are singletons; the top ten hold 10% to 15%. Unmatched junction bases numbered 5, after V lost 5 bases and J lost 4 bases. The CDR3 extends over 14 amino acids. Germline V gene data show CDR1 as LNHNV and CDR2 as YYDKDF (reference sequence). The receptor's source is an adult woman who had mild COVID-19 (a few samples of this study predate the infection). Cell type and time point are not known. The gene calls are TRBV15 and TRBJ2-1, with 7 bases lining up with TRBD2. Sequenced input: PBMCs or a T cell subset sorted from them (not recorded which). CDR3 nucleotides: TGTGCCACCAGCGCGGGGCGGGAGTACAATGAGCAGTTCTTC. Protein product: CATSAGREYNEQFF. Combining the CDR3 with reference TRBV15 and TRBJ2-1 gives the whole variable domain DAMVIQNPRYQVTQFGKPVTLSCSQTLNHNVMYWYQQKSSQAPKLLFHYYDKDFNNEADTPDNFQSRRPNTSFCFLDIRSPGLGDTAMYLCATSAGREYNEQFFGPGTRLTVL.